This is a list of T cell receptor beta chains from one sample in a study of blood T cell repertoires in COVID-19. Some clones are missing from TCRdb's copy, which holds only in-frame ones; the method was immunoSEQ multiplex PCR. The table records about 300,000 clones, more than 85% of them present only once. Sequencing was done on a sample of peripheral blood. The receptors derive from a man between 65 and 80 years old with acute or convalescent COVID-19. CDR3s include the opening cysteine and the closing phenylalanine or tryptophan. A D gene is named only where the DNA matches it firmly. Clone size appears in some rows only: once, few, many, or a class for an expanded clone.

-,-,TRBJ1-1,TRBV7-9,TGTGCCAGCAGCTGGGGCAGCCCGATGAACACTGAAGCTTTCTTT,CASSWGSPMNTEAFF
once,-,TRBJ1-1,TRBV2,TGTGCCAGCAAAGGAGTCAGGGAGAACACTGAAGCTTTCTTT,CASKGVRENTEAFF
-,-,TRBJ1-6,TRBV28,TGTGCCAGCAAACCTGCCCAGGGTTGGAATTCACCCCTCCACTTT,CASKPAQGWNSPLHF
-,TRBD1,TRBJ2-3,TRBV24-1,TGTGCCACCAGTGACCCCGGGACAGGGGTAGATACGCAGTATTTT,CATSDPGTGVDTQYF
-,TRBD2,TRBJ2-2,TRBV4-1,TGCGCCAGCAGCCTAATTAGCGGGAGACGTAGCACCGGGGAGCTGTTTTTT,CASSLISGRRSTGELFF
-,-,TRBJ1-1,TRBV10-3,TGTGCCATCAGTGAGTCGAACGGGGTGGCAGCTTTCTTT,CAISESNGVAAFF
-,TRBD1,TRBJ2-1,TRBV4-3,TGCGCCAGCAGCCAAGATTCGAGGGACAGAGAGCAGTTCTTC,CASSQDSRDREQFF
-,TRBD1,TRBJ1-2,TRBV24-1,TGTGCCACCAGCCAGACAGGGGGCAAGAACTATGGCTACACCTTC,CATSQTGGKNYGYTF
-,TRBD1,TRBJ1-4,TRBV5-1,TGCGCCAGCAGCGGAAACAGGGGTGTGGGTGAAAAACTGTTTTTT,CASSGNRGVGEKLFF
-,TRBD1,TRBJ2-5,TRBV19,TGTGCCAGTGCAGGGGGCTCGGAGACCCAGTACTTC,CASAGGSETQYF
-,-,TRBJ1-6,TRBV25-1,TGTGCCAGCAGTGAAGTGTCACAGAGTAATTCACCCCTCCACTTT,CASSEVSQSNSPLHF
-,-,TRBJ1-2,TRBV5-4,TGTGCCAGCAGCCTATCCGATGGCTACACCTTC,CASSLSDGYTF
-,TRBD1,TRBJ2-1,TRBV27,TGTGCCAGCAGTTTATCTCTATCGGGACAGGGGTTCGACAATGAGCAGTTCTTC,CASSLSLSGQGFDNEQFF
-,TRBD1,TRBJ1-4,TRBV5-1,TGCGCCAGCAGCGTACAGGGGGCAGGGACTAATGAAAAACTGTTTTTT,CASSVQGAGTNEKLFF
-,TRBD1,TRBJ1-1,TRBV27,TGTGCCAGCAGGCCGACAGGGGGCACTGAAGCTTTCTTT,CASRPTGGTEAFF
-,-,TRBJ2-3,TRBV24-1,TGTGCCACCAGTGATCCCCCGTCAGATACGCAGTATTTT,CATSDPPSDTQYF
-,-,TRBJ2-7,TRBV2,TGTGCCAGCAGTGAAGGGCCGGGATCCGGCTACGAGCAGTACTTC,CASSEGPGSGYEQYF
-,-,TRBJ1-5,TRBV7-9,TGTGCCAGCAGCTTAATGGTGCAGGGGAGTTCCAATCAGCCCCAGCATTTT,CASSLMVQGSSNQPQHF
-,-,TRBJ1-5,TRBV6-6,TGTGCCAGCAGTTCCACAGGTGGCTTCAGTCAGCCCCAGCATTTT,CASSSTGGFSQPQHF
-,-,TRBJ2-1,TRBV30,TGTGCCTGGAGGGGGGCTAGACACTGGTTCTTC,CAWRGARHWFF
-,-,TRBJ1-5,TRBV7-9,TGTGCCAGCAGCTTAGGAGGGTATGAGGGGCCCCAGCATTTT,CASSLGGYEGPQHF
once,TRBD2,TRBJ2-1,TRBV5-1,TGCGCCAGCAGCTCTCGTCCTAGCGGGAGGGCCGATGAGCAGTTCTTC,CASSSRPSGRADEQFF
-,TRBD1,TRBJ2-3,TRBV7-2,TGTGCCAGCAGCCTACAGGGGATTGCCACAGATACGCAGTATTTT,CASSLQGIATDTQYF